This passage covers 21 T cell receptor beta chains from one sample sequenced in a study of T-cell memory formation after mild COVID-19. TCRdb reprocessed the 5' RACE reads with MiXCR, giving one entry per CDR3 protein. The sample shows some 600,000 distinct CDR3 sequences, roughly a sixth of them seen only once. The sequenced sample was PBMCs or a T cell subset sorted from them (not recorded which). The receptors originated from an adult woman who had mild COVID-19 (a few samples of this study predate the infection). Cell type and time point are not known.

This clonotype showed up just a few times. CDR3 region: CAWTPLDRGEKLFF. The CDR3 DNA sequence: TGTGCCTGGACCCCGTTGGACAGGGGGGAAAAACTGTTTTTT. The chain joins TRBV30 to TRBJ1-4, with 10 bases matching TRBD1. Trimming removed 4 bases from V and 8 bases from J; junction bases left unmatched: 7. Germline CDR1 reads GTSNPN; CDR2 reads SVGIG (reference sequence). This CDR3 contains 14 residues.

This clonotype showed up just a few times. The rearrangement joins TRBV5-4 to TRBJ2-3, with D perhaps matching TRBD1 (6 bases). Trimming took 0 bases from V and 8 from J, leaving 13 bases between them. The CDR3 is 14 amino acids. Germline lookup yields CDR1 SGHNT and CDR2 YYREEE (reference sequence). This CDR3 is CASSLDRAPSTQYF. The CDR3 nucleotides read TGTGCCAGCAGCTTGGACAGGGCGCCAAGTACGCAGTATTTT.

The chain recombines TRBV11-3 with TRBJ2-7; D is perhaps TRBD1 or TRBD2 (7 bases each). This CDR3 spans 15 amino acids. V lost 5 bases to trimming and J lost 2 bases, with 16 bases between them. Germline-derived CDR1 and CDR2 are SGHNT and YENEEA. The CDR3 DNA reads as TGTGCCAGCAGCGGGGAGGGACAGCTAACCTACGAGCAGTACTTC. Residues: CASSGEGQLTYEQYF.

The rearrangement links TRBV7-9 to TRBJ2-7, with 10 bases fitting TRBD1. This CDR3 region has 15 residues. With V trimmed by 5 bases and J by 1 base, 5 bases remained unmatched. CDR1 is SEHNR, CDR2 FQNEAQ, per germline (reference sequence). The chain's CDR3 is CASSPGQGQSYEQYF. The CDR3 coding sequence is TGTGCCAGCAGCCCGGGACAGGGGCAGTCCTACGAGCAGTACTTC.

In this sample, this clonotype turned up a few times. The V gene is TRBV12-3 or TRBV12-4, the J gene TRBJ2-1; tentatively, D is TRBD2 (5 bases). CDR3 length equals 11 residues. With 6 bases removed from V and 9 bases from J, the gap between germline ends came to 9 bases. For the CDR3, the DNA is TGTGCCAGCAGCTCGGAGGTTGAGCAGTTCTTC. Translation: CASSSEVEQFF.

V gene TRBV6-5 combines with J gene TRBJ1-4; D is undetermined. CDR1 MNHEY and CDR2 SVGAGI come from the germline V gene. This CDR3 comprises 13 residues. The V end lost 8 bases, the J end lost 2 bases, and 9 bases lay between the germline ends. Here the CDR3 reads CASQDRTNEKLFF. CDR3 bases: TGTGCCAGCCAGGATCGGACTAATGAAAAACTGTTTTTT.

This chain connects TRBV7-9 to TRBJ1-1; 10 bases agree with TRBD1. CDR1 and CDR2 (germline): SEHNR, FQNEAQ (reference sequence). The CDR3 covers 17 residues. The V gene end was trimmed by 2 bases and the J gene end by 6 bases; junction bases not matched to a gene: 12. The CDR3 is CASSLTGTGVSGAEAFF. CDR3 nucleotides: TGTGCCAGCAGCTTAACCGGGACAGGGGTATCTGGAGCTGAAGCTTTCTTT.

This clonotype showed up just a few times. The genes are TRBV27 and TRBJ1-5, with TRBD1 as a possible D gene (5 bases). V was cut by 8 bases and J by 1 base, with 15 bases left in between. The CDR3 extends over 15 amino acids. Looked up from germline, CDR1 is MNHEY and CDR2 is SMNVEV (reference sequence). The chain's CDR3 is CASGGGGTSNQPQHF. In nucleotides, the CDR3 is TGTGCCAGCGGTGGGGGGGGAACGAGCAATCAGCCCCAGCATTTT.

This clonotype has at least ten counts. The junction differs from germline at one of its ends, possibly a read error. The chain uses TRBV12-3 or TRBV12-4 and TRBJ2-1, with a weak D call TRBD2 (5 bases). The CDR3 has 14 amino acids. CDR3 nucleotide sequence: TGTGCCAGCAGCTTAGGCGGGTTTTACAATGAGCAGTTCTTC. Protein product: CASSLGGFYNEQFF.

The genes are TRBV30 and TRBJ1-2; no clear D. V was trimmed by 4 bases and J by 2 bases, leaving 14 bases between them. This CDR3 is built from 14 residues. CDR1 is GTSNPN, CDR2 SVGIG, per germline (reference sequence). Here the CDR3 reads CAWTRGGLNYGYTF. The CDR3 DNA reads TGTGCCTGGACCCGAGGAGGGCTCAACTATGGCTACACCTTC.

The chain links TRBV20-1 to TRBJ2-7; 10 positions agree with TRBD2. Trimming cost V 4 bases and J 4 bases; bases outside gene matches: 7. The CDR3 sequence is 14 residues long. In germline, CDR1 is DFQATT, CDR2 SNEGSKA (reference sequence). In DNA form, the CDR3 reads TGCAGTGCTAAACAGCGGGGGGGCTGGTACGAGCAGTACTTC. Translation gives CSAKQRGGWYEQYF.

The rearrangement joins TRBV10-2 to TRBJ2-7, with 11 bases aligning to TRBD1. Trimming cost V 10 bases and J 2 bases; bases outside gene matches: 4. The CDR3 is 13 residues long. Germline loops: CDR1 WSHSY, CDR2 SAAADI. The CDR3 sequence is CATGTGGTYEQYF. In DNA form, the CDR3 reads TGCGCCACAGGGACAGGGGGTACCTACGAGCAGTACTTC.

J is TRBJ2-3 and V is TRBV5-5; a weak D match, TRBD2 (6 bases). CDR1 is SGHKS and CDR2 is YYEKEE in the germline V gene (reference sequence). Trimming removed 5 bases at V and 3 bases at J, with 16 bases between. This CDR3 comprises 15 residues. CDR3 protein: CASSRGGGATDTQYF. CDR3 nucleotide sequence: TGTGCCAGCAGTCGCGGCGGAGGGGCTACAGATACGCAGTATTTT.

A few counts support this clonotype. The chain has TRBV6-5 and TRBJ2-5, with 15 bases aligning to TRBD2. The junction had 9 bases not matched to a gene; V was cut back by 6 bases and J by 4 bases. Looked up from germline, CDR1 is MNHEY and CDR2 is SVGAGI. CDR3 length: 17 amino acids. This CDR3 is CASSGLAGGPVRETQYF. The CDR3, as DNA: TGTGCCAGCAGCGGACTAGCGGGAGGGCCTGTGCGAGAGACCCAGTACTTC.

The chain is built from TRBV20-1 and TRBJ2-7, with D possibly TRBD2 on 5 matching bases. Germline CDR1 DFQATT, CDR2 SNEGSKA (reference sequence). This CDR3 has 13 residues. Trimming removed 3 bases at V and 5 bases at J, with 14 bases between. This CDR3 reads CSASGLAWNEQYF. CDR3 nucleotides: TGCAGTGCTAGTGGCCTAGCCTGGAACGAGCAGTACTTC.

In its sample, this clonotype was seen a few times. The genes are TRBV3-1 and TRBJ1-2; 10 bases align to TRBD1. The J segment lost 5 bases and the V segment lost 5 bases, leaving 11 bases of the junction unmatched. The germline gives CDR1 LGHDT, CDR2 YNNKEL (reference sequence). The length of the CDR3 is 16 residues. CDR3 sequence (DNA): TGTGCCAGCAGCTTGGACAGGGGGTGGAATTTGTATGGCTACACCTTC. Amino acid sequence: CASSLDRGWNLYGYTF.

The chain has TRBV11-1 and TRBJ2-5; the D gene could be TRBD1 or TRBD2 (6 bases each). The V gene's germline CDR1 is SGHAT and CDR2 FQDESV (reference sequence). Deletions cut 2 bases from V and 2 bases from J, with 15 bases between. This CDR3 has 16 amino acids. The CDR3 nucleotides are TGTGCCAGCAGCTTATTGGAGGGGGTCCCTCAAGAGACCCAGTACTTC. Translation gives CASSLLEGVPQETQYF.

V and J are TRBV18 and TRBJ2-7, with unresolved D. Germline V gene lookup returns CDR1 KGHSH and CDR2 LQKENI. Trimming removed 0 bases from V and 3 bases from J, with 6 bases in between. This CDR3 comprises 13 residues. As DNA, the CDR3 is TGTGCCAGCTCACCACCAAATGGCTACGAGCAGTACTTC. Protein sequence: CASSPPNGYEQYF.

This clonotype was counted only a few times. V is TRBV12-3 or TRBV12-4 and J is TRBJ2-1, with 8 bases fitting TRBD1. J was trimmed by 6 bases and V by 2 bases; bases with no gene match: 3. The CDR3 is made up of 14 amino acids. This CDR3 reads CASSLIQGANEQFF. DNA of the CDR3: TGTGCCAGCAGTTTAATTCAGGGGGCCAATGAGCAGTTCTTC.

The V call is TRBV7-9, the J call TRBJ2-5; the match to TRBD2 covers 7 bases. V lost 2 bases, J lost 5 bases, and 8 bases stayed unmatched. The CDR3 has 15 amino acids. Germline V gene sequence: CDR1 SEHNR, CDR2 FQNEAQ (reference sequence). The CDR3 loop is CASSLSRGVMETQYF. The DNA for the CDR3 is TGTGCCAGCAGCTTATCACGGGGGGTAATGGAGACCCAGTACTTC.

This chain joins TRBV4-1 and TRBJ2-2; D remains ambiguous. Germline V gene data show CDR1 as MGHRA and CDR2 as YSYEKL. The V and J ends lost 1 base and 7 bases respectively, with 16 bases between them. The CDR3 length is 16 residues. The CDR3 coding sequence is TGCGCCAGCAGCCAAGCCCAGACGCAAGCAAGCGGGGAGCTGTTTTTT. This sequence encodes CASSQAQTQASGELFF.